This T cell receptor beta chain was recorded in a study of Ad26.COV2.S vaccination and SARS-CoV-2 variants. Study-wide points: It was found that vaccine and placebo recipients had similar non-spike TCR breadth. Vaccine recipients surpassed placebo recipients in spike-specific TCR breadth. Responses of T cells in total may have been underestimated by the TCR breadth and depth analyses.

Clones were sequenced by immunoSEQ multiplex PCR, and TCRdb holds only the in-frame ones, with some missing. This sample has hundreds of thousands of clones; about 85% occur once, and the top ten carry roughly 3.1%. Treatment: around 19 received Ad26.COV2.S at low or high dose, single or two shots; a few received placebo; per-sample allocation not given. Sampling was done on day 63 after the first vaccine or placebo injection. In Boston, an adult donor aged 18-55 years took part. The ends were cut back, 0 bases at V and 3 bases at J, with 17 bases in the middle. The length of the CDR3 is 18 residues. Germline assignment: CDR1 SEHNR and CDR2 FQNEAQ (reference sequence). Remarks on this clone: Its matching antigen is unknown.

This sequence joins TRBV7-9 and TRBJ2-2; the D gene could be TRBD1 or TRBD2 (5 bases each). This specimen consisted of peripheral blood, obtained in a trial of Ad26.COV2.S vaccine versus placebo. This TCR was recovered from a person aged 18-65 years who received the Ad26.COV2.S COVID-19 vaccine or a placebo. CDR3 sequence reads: CASSLASRGDRDTGELFF. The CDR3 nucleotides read TGTGCCAGCAGCTTAGCGAGTAGGGGAGATCGGGACACCGGGGAGCTGTTTTTT.